This T cell receptor (beta chain) was identified during a study of tumor-infiltrating lymphocytes in primary liver carcinoma. Findings and limits, study-wide: In tumor-adjacent and tumor-blood pairs, overlap was lower than in tumor region pairs. Blood trailed tumors significantly in top-250-clone fraction (p = 0.039).

The CDR3 consists of 12 residues. Comment on this clonotype: The target antigen is unknown. A much larger clone differs from this one at a single base, so this may be a read error.

With 400 to 550 ng total RNA as template and a constant-region primer, TCR beta cDNA was made. Slightly modified ARM-PCR served as the procedure for the TCR beta libraries. These libraries came from three rounds of nested multiplex PCR. TRBV1-TRBV30 forward primers and a C-beta reverse primer were used in the first two PCR rounds, which each ran for about 10 cycles. MiXCR, applied by TCRdb to the multiplex PCR reads, yields one record per CDR3 protein. The sample includes 100,000 to 150,000 distinct CDR3 sequences, 60% to 75% of them seen just once. Unsorted bulk tissue of about 17-32 mg yielded co-extracted RNA and DNA.

Sequencing was performed on liver tumor tissue from sampling region 3. The subset was: tumor region T3, left-lateral pole. This TCR was sampled from a woman aged 55-70 years with primary liver carcinoma and hepatitis B virus infection. V gene TRBV12-3 or TRBV12-4 combines with J gene TRBJ2-3; 7 bases are shared with TRBD1. CDR3 residues: CASRAQGNTHYF. The DNA of the CDR3 is TGTGCCAGCAGGGCACAGGGGAATACGCACTATTTT.